Listed here are 5 T cell receptor beta chains from one sample, sequenced in a study of blood T cell repertoires in COVID-19. Measured with immunoSEQ multiplex PCR; TCRdb has only the in-frame clones, and not every one. Counted here are roughly 160,000 clones, about four fifths occurring once; the ten biggest clones make up roughly 1.9%. Input material: peripheral blood. The receptors come from a woman over 75 with acute or convalescent COVID-19.

The V and J genes are TRBV7-8 and TRBJ2-7; 7 nucleotides agree with TRBD1. The CDR3 has 15 amino acids. Per the germline V gene, CDR1 is SGHVS and CDR2 is FQNEAQ. With V trimmed by 4 bases and J by 0 bases, 6 bases remained unmatched. The CDR3 DNA follows: TGTGCCAGCAGCTCAGACAGGGTGGCCTCCTACGAGCAGTACTTC. It specifies CASSSDRVASYEQYF.

The chain joins TRBV7-6 to TRBJ2-3; 14 positions agree with TRBD2. CDR1 SGHVS and CDR2 FNYEAQ come from the germline V gene. The CDR3 covers 22 residues. J gave up 1 base and V 5 bases, and 20 bases lay outside the gene matches. CDR3 loop: CASSLTLWTSGRPLGGTDTQYF. Here the CDR3 DNA reads TGTGCCAGCAGCCTAACCCTTTGGACTAGCGGGAGGCCCCTTGGGGGCACAGATACGCAGTATTTT.

This sequence joins TRBV7-2 and TRBJ1-1; TRBD1 agrees at 10 bases. J lost 6 bases, V lost 5 bases, and 9 bases had no gene match. Germline-derived CDR1 and CDR2 are SGHTA and FQGNSA. The CDR3 consists of 15 residues. CDR3 region: CASSNRDRGVAEAFF. CDR3 DNA: TGTGCCAGCAGCAACCGGGACAGGGGCGTCGCTGAAGCTTTCTTT. The whole variable domain, filled in from reference TRBV7-2 and TRBJ1-1, reads GAGVSQSPSNKVTEKGKDVELRCDPISGHTALYWYRQSLGQGLEFLIYFQGNSAPDKSGLPSDRFSAERTGGSVSTLTIQRTQQEDSAVYLCASSNRDRGVAEAFFGQGTRLTVV.

The V and J genes are TRBV5-4 and TRBJ2-1; 8 bases match TRBD2. There are 16 residues in the CDR3. V dropped 4 bases and J dropped 0; count of bases not matched to a gene: 6. Looked up from germline, CDR1 is SGHNT and CDR2 is YYREEE (reference sequence). The CDR3 sequence: CASSGAGAHSYNEQFF. CDR3 nucleotide sequence: TGTGCCAGCAGCGGAGCGGGAGCCCACTCCTACAATGAGCAGTTCTTC.

The chain carries TRBV2 and TRBJ2-4; maybe TRBD2 (6 bases). CDR1 is SNHLY and CDR2 is FYNNEI in the germline V gene. This CDR3 region has 20 residues. Trimming cost V 0 bases and J 6 bases, with 27 bases left between them. The CDR3 sequence is CASSEALPEDYYRGINIQYF. CDR3 coding DNA: TGTGCCAGCAGTGAAGCGCTTCCGGAGGACTACTATCGGGGGATAAACATTCAGTACTTC.